The subject of this entry is one T cell receptor (beta chain). Its antigen is not identified. This sample was taken from a study of cytomegalovirus exposure and HLA in healthy donors. The study, taken as a whole, reports: Within the approximately 110 validation repertoires, first-cohort TCR clusters tended to co-occur, according to a later analysis. The authors listed around 150 TCR beta chains as cytomegalovirus-associated. Per published reports, the classifier diagnosed cytomegalovirus status with high specificity and sensitivity.

The CDR3 length is 14 residues. V was shortened by 10 bases and J by 3 bases, with 17 bases between the two germline ends. Germline CDR1 SGDLS, CDR2 YYNGEE. The method was immunoSEQ multiplex PCR; TCRdb's version includes in-frame clones alone and lacks a portion of them. The repertoire includes about 56,000 clones, over 85% of them detected once, and approximately 5.5% sits in the top ten. The V gene is TRBV9, the J gene TRBJ1-5; D may be TRBD1 (6 bases). This TCR derives from a woman between 18 and 29 years old in good health and CMV-seronegative. Sequencing was performed on PBMCs. The CDR3 coding sequence is TGTGCCTCTAACAAGGGGGATTTCAATCAGCCCCAGCATTTT. The encoded protein is CASNKGDFNQPQHF.